A single sample is the source of the 26 T cell receptor beta chains below, sequenced in a study of regulatory T cells in long-lasting Graves disease (dated by TCRdb to the early 2020s). Library prep was done by multiplex PCR. The reads were generated on an Illumina HiSeq 4000. CDR3 regions were amplified by Arm-PCR with iRepertoire HTBI primers to construct TCR beta libraries. TCRdb passed the public sequencing reads through fastp at Q25 and MiXCR, retaining productive beta sequences. Rows are combined by CDR3 protein, so each entry shows the most common genes and DNA. For this sample the table gives about 460,000 distinct CDR3 sequences, of which around 13% were detected only once. The biggest ten clones account for approximately 19% of the sample. The time point label corresponds to: newly diagnosed GD, antithyroid drugs for less than 3 months. For both TCR sequencing and RNA sequencing, RNA was extracted from PBMCs in TRIzol.

This same sample was also part of a study on T cells in Graves' hyperthyroidism and ophthalmopathy.

Sequenced material: peripheral blood mononuclear cells (PBMCs), taken at new diagnosis, from a patient treated with antithyroid drugs. The receptors come from a woman aged 45-60 years with Graves disease. Donor details come from another sample of the same person, matched by shared clones.

Notes on this clonotype: The conserved closing phenylalanine or tryptophan is absent in this CDR3, likely reflecting a read error. The rearrangement links TRBV2 to TRBJ2-7; 7 nucleotides agree with TRBD2. Germline CDR1 and CDR2: SNHLY and FYNNEI. This CDR3 region has 14 residues. The junction had 6 bases not matched to a gene; V was cut back by 4 bases and J by 3 bases. DNA of the CDR3: TGTGCCAGCAGTGTAGGACTAGTAAGCTACGAGCAGTACCTC. As protein: CASSVGLVSYEQYL.

This clonotype has only a few counts. J is TRBJ1-6 and V is TRBV5-1; D not resolved. This CDR3 contains 13 residues. V was cut by 0 bases and J by 8 bases, with 6 bases left in between. CDR1 and CDR2 (germline): SGHRS, YFSETQ. In DNA form, the CDR3 reads TGCGCCAGCAGCTTGGCCGTCGATTCACCCCTCCACTTT. Translated, it gives CASSLAVDSPLHF.

This clonotype was observed many times. The gene calls are TRBV24-1 and TRBJ2-7; D unresolved. The V gene's germline CDR1 is KGHDR and CDR2 SFDVKD. The CDR3 is 15 residues long. Trimming shortened V by 3 bases and J by 9 bases, and 20 bases separated the two germline ends. The CDR3 loop reads CATSDPPDPAWVQYF. CDR3 nucleotide sequence: TGTGCCACCAGTGATCCCCCCGACCCGGCCTGGGTGCAGTACTTC.

The rearrangement joins TRBV20-1 to TRBJ2-3, with 7 bases fitting TRBD1. Trimming cost V 6 bases and J 0 bases; bases outside gene matches: 6. CDR3 length: 14 residues. CDR1 is DFQATT, CDR2 SNEGSKA, per germline (reference sequence). The CDR3 nucleotides are TGCAGTGCCCCGACAGGGTCTAGCACAGATACGCAGTATTTT. Translated: CSAPTGSSTDTQYF.

Points on this clonotype: A far larger clone is just one base off, so this is likely a read error. This rearrangement joins TRBV7-2 to TRBJ2-5; the match to TRBD2 covers 11 bases. Germline CDR1 reads SGHTA; CDR2 reads FQGNSA. V was clipped by 6 bases and J by 7 bases; unmatched bases: 10. The CDR3 runs 15 residues. The DNA of the CDR3 is TGTGCCAGCAGTGAAACTAGCGGGAGTTTGGGGACCCAGTACTTC. This encodes CASSETSGSLGTQYF. The full variable domain, rest sourced from reference TRBV7-2 and TRBJ2-5, is GAGVSQSPSNKVTEKGKDVELRCDPISGHTALYWYRQSLGQGLEFLIYFQGNSAPDKSGLPSDRFSAERTGGSVSTLTIQRTQQEDSAVYLCASSETSGSLGTQYFGPGTRLLVL.

In this sample, this clonotype turned up a few times. This chain connects TRBV5-1 to TRBJ2-7; D might be TRBD2 (5 bases). The CDR3 spans 9 residues. CDR1 and CDR2 (germline): SGHRS, YFSETQ. V was shortened by 7 bases and J by 6 bases, with 5 bases between the two germline ends. The CDR3 region has the DNA TGCGCCAGCCGGGGCGAGCAGTACTTC. Translating gives CASRGEQYF. The complete variable domain, with remaining parts taken from reference TRBV5-1 and TRBJ2-7, reads KAGVTQTPRYLIKTRGQQVTLSCSPISGHRSVSWYQQTPGQGLQFLFEYFSETQRNKGNFPGRFSGRQFSNSRSEMNVSTLELGDSALYLCASRGEQYFGPGTRLTVT.

Ten or more counts support this clonotype. The chain employs TRBV3-1 and TRBJ2-3; D gene unclear. Germline-derived CDR1 and CDR2 are LGHDT and YNNKEL (reference sequence). The CDR3 loop spans 14 amino acids. The ends were cut back, 4 bases at V and 3 bases at J, with 11 bases in the middle. The CDR3, as DNA: TGTGCCAGCAGCCTGACGGCCGAGACAGATACGCAGTATTTT. Translating it yields CASSLTAETDTQYF.

This clonotype was counted many times. This sequence joins TRBV11-2 and TRBJ2-7, with D perhaps TRBD1 (6 bases). The CDR3 is 16 amino acids. With 2 bases removed from V and 0 bases from J, the gap between germline ends came to 14 bases. CDR1 is SGHAT and CDR2 is FQNNGV in the germline V gene. The CDR3 is CASSLIVRTDSYEQYF. The CDR3 DNA is TGTGCCAGCAGCTTAATCGTCAGGACAGACTCCTACGAGCAGTACTTC.

V and J are TRBV9 and TRBJ2-7, with 10 positions matching TRBD1. V was pared by 4 bases and J by 2 bases, with 6 bases of the junction left unmatched. Looked up from germline, CDR1 is SGDLS and CDR2 is YYNGEE. This CDR3 spans 15 amino acids. In DNA, the CDR3 is TGTGCCAGCAGCCCGGACAGGGGGTCGGCCTACGAGCAGTACTTC. Translating gives CASSPDRGSAYEQYF.

The chain combines TRBV24-1 with TRBJ2-1; D unclear. Trimming pared 3 bases from V and 0 bases from J, leaving 11 bases between. This CDR3 contains 16 residues. The V gene's germline CDR1 is KGHDR and CDR2 SFDVKD. The CDR3 here is CATSDPSSLSYNEQFF. DNA for the CDR3: TGTGCCACCAGTGATCCTAGTTCTCTCTCCTACAATGAGCAGTTCTTC.

This clonotype showed up many times. Relative to the germline gene, one junction end is altered; a read error may explain this. The chain couples TRBV11-2 to TRBJ2-7; tentative D call: TRBD2 (6 bases). The CDR3 is 15 amino acids. Germline V CDR1 and CDR2: SGHAT, FQNNGV. The CDR3 reads CASSLGTGVGYEQHF. The CDR3, as DNA: TGTGCCAGCAGCTTAGGGACGGGAGTTGGCTACGAGCAGCACTTC.

This clonotype was recorded at least ten times. The rearrangement joins TRBV28 to TRBJ1-1; the D is unclear. Between the trimmed V and J ends, which lost 4 bases and 5 bases, there was a span of 5 bases. CDR3 length: 11 amino acids. Germline CDR1 MDHEN, CDR2 SYDVKM. The CDR3 region has the DNA TGTGCCAGCAGTTCCCCAACTGAAGCTTTCTTT. This translates into CASSSPTEAFF.

The chain employs TRBV29-1 and TRBJ2-1; unclear D gene. This CDR3 is 12 amino acids long. Germline CDR1 is SQVTM and CDR2 is ANQGSEA. The CDR3 DNA reads as TGCTCAGGCGAGGTCTCCTACAATGAGCAGTTCTTC. Amino acids: CSGEVSYNEQFF.

This clonotype came up many times. The rearrangement uses TRBV28 and TRBJ1-1; a possible D gene is TRBD1 (6 bases). In germline, CDR1 is MDHEN, CDR2 SYDVKM. This CDR3 spans 12 amino acids. Between the trimmed V and J ends, which lost 2 bases and 13 bases, there was a span of 14 bases. The CDR3 DNA sequence: TGTGCCAGCAGTTTAGGGGGGGGGCTTGGTTTCTTT. As protein: CASSLGGGLGFF.

Ten or more counts support this clonotype. The chain links TRBV7-3 to TRBJ2-1; TRBD2 matches at 10 bases. Germline V gene sequence: CDR1 SGHTA, CDR2 FQGTGA. The CDR3 has 18 amino acids. V lost 9 bases and J lost 4; bases outside the gene matches: 18. The CDR3 loop is CASFSIAGGPGEYNEQFF. CDR3 DNA: TGTGCCAGTTTTAGTATAGCGGGAGGCCCAGGGGAATACAATGAGCAGTTCTTC.

The sample holds a few counts of this clonotype. The gene calls are TRBV11-2 and TRBJ2-5; the match to TRBD2 covers 8 bases. This CDR3 region has 12 residues. Germline V lookup: CDR1 SGHAT, CDR2 FQNNGV. The V segment lost 5 bases and the J segment 7 bases; nucleotides outside the gene matches: 3. The CDR3 loop reads CASSHGGGTQYF. The DNA for the CDR3 is TGTGCCAGCAGCCACGGGGGGGGGACCCAGTACTTC.

This clonotype has ten or more counts. The rearrangement links TRBV28 to TRBJ1-1, with a weak D call TRBD1 (5 bases). V was cut by 6 bases and J by 1 base, with 12 bases left in between. Germline values: CDR1 MDHEN, CDR2 SYDVKM. The CDR3 runs to 14 residues. The CDR3 reads CASRSPGRNTEAFF. The CDR3 DNA follows: TGTGCCAGCAGATCGCCAGGGCGGAACACTGAAGCTTTCTTT.

Regarding this clonotype: This may stem from a read error, because a much larger clone lies one nucleotide away. The chain couples TRBV3-1 to TRBJ2-2, with no clear D. The V gene lost 2 bases and the J gene lost 4 bases, with 11 bases spanning the gap. The CDR3 is 15 residues long. CDR1 is LGHDT, CDR2 YNNKEL, per germline (reference sequence). The CDR3 sequence: CASSQSGVSTGELFF. Here the CDR3 DNA reads TGTGCCAGCAGCCAATCCGGCGTGAGCACCGGGGAGCTGTTTTTT.

This clonotype has a handful of counts. The chain combines TRBV3-1 with TRBJ1-6; D remains ambiguous. Germline CDR1 and CDR2: LGHDT and YNNKEL (reference sequence). Trimming took 0 bases from V and 9 from J, leaving 12 bases between them. The CDR3 loop spans 15 amino acids. The CDR3 reads CASSQDSPYASPLHF. CDR3 coding DNA: TGTGCCAGCAGCCAAGATTCTCCGTATGCTTCACCCCTCCACTTT. Looking up the rest from reference TRBV3-1 and TRBJ1-6 gives the full variable domain: DTAVSQTPKYLVTQMGNDKSIKCEQNLGHDTMYWYKQDSKKFLKIMFSYNNKELIINETVPNRFSPKSPDKAHLNLHINSLELGDSAVYFCASSQDSPYASPLHFGNGTRLTVT.

This clonotype was seen ten or more times. The rearrangement joins TRBV28 to TRBJ1-5; no definite D call. Germline V gives CDR1 MDHEN, CDR2 SYDVKM. This CDR3 contains 15 residues. The V end lost 6 bases, the J end lost 9 bases, and 21 bases lay between the germline ends. The CDR3 here is CASSFRSALTLPQHF. DNA for the CDR3: TGTGCCAGCAGCTTCAGGAGTGCCCTAACATTGCCCCAGCATTTT.

This clonotype has a count of ten or more. This rearrangement joins TRBV2 to TRBJ1-2; D may be TRBD1 (6 bases). The CDR3 is 13 residues long. The germline V gene has CDR1 SNHLY and CDR2 FYNNEI. V was shortened by 7 bases and J by 5 bases, with 14 bases between the two germline ends. CDR3 loop: CASTTGLVYGYTF. Written as DNA, the CDR3 is TGTGCCAGCACCACAGGGTTGGTTTATGGCTACACCTTC.

Points on this clonotype: A much larger clone differs from this one at a single base, so this may be a read error. The missing conserved phenylalanine or tryptophan at the end of this CDR3 makes a read error likely. The V call is TRBV30, the J call TRBJ1-5; D is unclear. Germline V gene data show CDR1 as GTSNPN and CDR2 as SVGIG (reference sequence). This CDR3 comprises 11 residues. V gave up 2 bases and J gave up 10 bases, with 9 bases separating them. CDR3 loop: CAWSNMGPQHL. As DNA, the CDR3 is TGTGCCTGGAGTAACATGGGCCCCCAGCATCTT.

V and J are TRBV20-1 and TRBJ2-6; D may match TRBD1 or TRBD2 (5 bases each). V was clipped by 1 base and J by 0 bases, with 10 bases between them. Germline-derived CDR1 and CDR2 are DFQATT and SNEGSKA (reference sequence). CDR3 size: 16 residues. As DNA, the CDR3 is TGCAGTGCTAGAGCCGGGGCCAGCTCTGGGGCCAACGTCCTGACTTTC. This codes for CSARAGASSGANVLTF.

The chain couples TRBV19 to TRBJ1-5; no firm D call. V was pared by 2 bases and J by 6 bases, with 5 bases between. The CDR3 runs 12 residues. Germline CDR1 and CDR2: LNHDA and SQIVND (reference sequence). The CDR3 sequence: CASSITLQPQHF. Written as DNA, the CDR3 is TGTGCCAGTAGTATAACTCTTCAGCCCCAGCATTTT.

Many counts were recorded for this clonotype. J is TRBJ2-1 and V is TRBV20-1; 7 bases map to TRBD2. Germline assignment: CDR1 DFQATT and CDR2 SNEGSKA (reference sequence). Trimming took 6 bases from V and 4 from J; bases not matched to a gene: 9. CDR3 length equals 14 residues. The CDR3 loop reads CSALQAGSYNEQFF. Written as DNA, the CDR3 is TGCAGTGCCCTCCAAGCGGGGTCGTACAATGAGCAGTTCTTC.

This clonotype was detected many times. The J gene is TRBJ1-1, the V gene TRBV2; D not resolved. The CDR3 totals 9 residues. V dropped 7 bases and J dropped 3 bases, with 0 bases sitting between them. Per germline, CDR1 SNHLY and CDR2 FYNNEI. The CDR3 loop reads CASNTEAFF. In nucleotides, the CDR3 is TGTGCCAGCAACACTGAAGCTTTCTTT. The whole variable domain, remainder taken from reference TRBV2 and TRBJ1-1, is EPEVTQTPSHQVTQMGQEVILRCVPISNHLYFYWYRQILGQKVEFLVSFYNNEISEKSEIFDDQFSVERPDGSNFTLKIRSTKLEDSAMYFCASNTEAFFGQGTRLTVV.